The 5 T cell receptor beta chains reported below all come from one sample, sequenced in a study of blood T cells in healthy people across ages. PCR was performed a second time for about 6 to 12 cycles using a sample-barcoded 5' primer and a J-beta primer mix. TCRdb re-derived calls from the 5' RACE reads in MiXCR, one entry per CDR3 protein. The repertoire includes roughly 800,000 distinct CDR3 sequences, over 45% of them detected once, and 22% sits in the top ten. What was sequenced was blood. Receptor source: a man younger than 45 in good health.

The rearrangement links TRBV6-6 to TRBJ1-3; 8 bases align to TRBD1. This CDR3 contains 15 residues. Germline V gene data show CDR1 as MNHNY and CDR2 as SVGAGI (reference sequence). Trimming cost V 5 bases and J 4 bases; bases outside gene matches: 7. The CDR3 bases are TGTGCCAGCAGTCCACGACAGGGGACAGGAAACACCATATATTTT. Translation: CASSPRQGTGNTIYF.

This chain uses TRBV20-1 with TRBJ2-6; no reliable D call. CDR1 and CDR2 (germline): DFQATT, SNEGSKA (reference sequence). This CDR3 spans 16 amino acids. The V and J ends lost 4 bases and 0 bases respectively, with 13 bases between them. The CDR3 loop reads CSAITGLHSGANVLTF. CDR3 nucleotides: TGCAGTGCTATCACCGGTTTGCACTCTGGGGCCAACGTCCTGACTTTC.

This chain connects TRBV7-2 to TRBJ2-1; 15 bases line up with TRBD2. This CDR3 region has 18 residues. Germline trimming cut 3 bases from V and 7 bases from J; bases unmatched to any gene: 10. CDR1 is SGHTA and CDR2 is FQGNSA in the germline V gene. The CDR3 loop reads CASSFPGLAGGPGNEQFF. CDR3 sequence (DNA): TGTGCCAGCAGCTTTCCAGGACTAGCGGGAGGGCCTGGTAATGAGCAGTTCTTC. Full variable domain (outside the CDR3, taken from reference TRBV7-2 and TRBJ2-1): GAGVSQSPSNKVTEKGKDVELRCDPISGHTALYWYRQSLGQGLEFLIYFQGNSAPDKSGLPSDRFSAERTGGSVSTLTIQRTQQEDSAVYLCASSFPGLAGGPGNEQFFGPGTRLTVL.

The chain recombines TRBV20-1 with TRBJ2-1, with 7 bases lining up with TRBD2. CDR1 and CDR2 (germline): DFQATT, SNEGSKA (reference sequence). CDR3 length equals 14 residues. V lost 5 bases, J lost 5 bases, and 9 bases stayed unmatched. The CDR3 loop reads CSAGPPSGNNEQFF. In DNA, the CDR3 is TGCAGTGCTGGCCCTCCTAGCGGCAACAATGAGCAGTTCTTC.

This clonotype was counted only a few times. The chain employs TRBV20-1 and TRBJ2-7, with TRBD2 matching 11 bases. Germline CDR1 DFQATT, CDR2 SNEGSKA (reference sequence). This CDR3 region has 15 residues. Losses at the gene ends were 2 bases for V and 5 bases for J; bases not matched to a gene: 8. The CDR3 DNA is TGCAGTGCTAGAAGACTAGCGGGAATTCCCAACGAGCAGTACTTC. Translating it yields CSARRLAGIPNEQYF.